This T cell receptor (beta chain) comes out of a study of molecular identifiers for immune sequencing clone quantification. In the study overall: Replicates partitioned RNA from approximately 20,000 or 98,000 naive CD8 cells into five parts, sequencing four. Study-level results: Identical TCR molecules that share a barcode could lead to an underestimation of highly expanded clone sizes.

The germline gives CDR1 SEHNR, CDR2 FQNEAQ (reference sequence). Trimming took off 5 bases at V and 6 bases at J, with 14 bases between the two ends. The CDR3 covers 13 residues. TCRdb reprocessed the PCR reads with MiXCR, giving one entry per CDR3 protein. The repertoire holds 400,000 to 600,000 distinct CDR3 sequences, with about a fifth as singletons. A note on this clonotype: Its antigen is unknown. This may be a read error: a much more frequent sequence differs by one nucleotide.

J is TRBJ2-7 and V is TRBV7-9; D uncertain. The sequenced sample was naive CD8+ T cells from blood, with Jurkat cell RNA spiked in. Regarding subset: FACS-sorted CD8+CD4-CCR7+CD45RA+ naive T cells. This receptor was taken from a human donor in good health. Some libraries in this study had Jurkat cell RNA spiked in. The CDR3 is CASSPFAACEQYF. The CDR3 region has the DNA TGTGCCAGCAGCCCTTTCGCTGCCTGCGAGCAGTACTTC.